The present entry profiles one T cell receptor (beta chain) with its context. The target of this receptor is not known. Base quality data are lacking; no much larger clone is found one base away. This sample's treatment or condition label indicates: AdE1-LMPpoly-expanded autologous EBV-specific T-cell therapy followed by anti-PD-1 nivolumab. These data originate in a study of EBV T-cell therapy then PD-1 blockade in nasopharyngeal carcinoma (TCRdb year 2021). The Qiagen DNeasy Kit was used to extract genomic DNA from the sorted cells. The immunoSEQ platform was used for deep sequencing of the TCR beta chain. Processing in the source paper ran as follows. The immunoSEQ Analyzer software was used to analyze the repertoire data. TCRdb took over this immuneACCESS table, retaining in-frame rearrangements with V and J assigned. Such tables are incomplete; in checked studies, under half of the missing clones stem from an unresolved V gene, and the remainder is unexplained. The V and J calls and the clone size are those of that table, but D and trimming were determined from the DNA. The sample yields about 23,000 clones; approximately 84% were counted once. The ten top clones hold around 30% of the sample.

For CDR1 and CDR2, the germline V gene lists MNHEY and SVGAGI. CDR3 length: 14 amino acids, cysteine to phenylalanine. The kept DNA is CDR3 alone, 42 bases in frame from the first base. V loses 0 bases of germline sequence and J loses 6 bases, and the interval between the two ends is 9 bases. This receptor was taken from a man aged 40-50 years with nasopharyngeal carcinoma. The material was CD8+ T cells from blood, obtained between days 50 and 65 from a patient whose treatment included autologous EBV-specific T cells and nivolumab. The sequence is built from TRBV6-5 and TRBJ1-5; the D gene remains uncertain. The nucleotide sequence reads TGTGCCAGCAGTTACTCGAGAGGTTTTCAGCCCCAGCATTTT. This translates into CASSYSRGFQPQHF.